A selection of T cell receptor beta chains follows, all from one sample in a study of identical twins. TCRdb reprocessed the 5' RACE reads with MiXCR, giving one entry per CDR3 protein. The sample consists of approximately 1.8 million distinct CDR3 sequences, around a third of them appearing once. The sequencing input was cord blood. These receptors originate from a newborn girl in good health. The conserved cysteine and the conserved F or W are not part of the CDR3 here. The order of the fields is clone size, V gene, J gene, CDR3 protein. The size entry is marked missing in some rows and otherwise reads once, few, many or a size class.

few,TRBV7-2,TRBJ1-2,ASSPQGQGWGYT
few,TRBV13,TRBJ2-4,ASSQTGGWENIQY
few,TRBV6-6,TRBJ2-7,ASRGTVSSYEQY
.,TRBV6-7,TRBJ2-3,ASSDPVSQRDTDTQY
.,TRBV5-4,TRBJ1-2,ASSTGQGRAYGYT
.,TRBV3-1,TRBJ2-1,ASSQGTIGEQF
.,TRBV4-2,TRBJ2-4,ASSQEGLAGGRSQNIQY
few,TRBV28,TRBJ1-1,ASLPGPLNTEAF
few,TRBV4-2,TRBJ2-5,ASSQEGGPQETQY
.,TRBV27,TRBJ2-3,ASSLRRGVTQY
few,TRBV20-1,TRBJ1-4,SAKPRGTGIEKLF
.,TRBV7-9,TRBJ1-4,TSSFGQGAEKLF
.,TRBV6-1,TRBJ2-1,ASRHGTSGRGSSYNEQF
.,TRBV5-1,TRBJ2-3,ASSWARQGADTQY
.,TRBV20-1,TRBJ1-2,SARDIETGRYGYT
few,TRBV11-2,TRBJ2-3,ASSAHGDTQY
few,TRBV7-9,TRBJ2-4,ASSLSAGTGVTEGGNIQY
.,TRBV10-3,TRBJ1-5,ASRGDRSYSNQPQH
.,TRBV5-1,TRBJ2-7,ASSTGLAPSSYEQY
.,TRBV6-2/TRBV6-3,TRBJ1-1,ASSYPRTGSTEAF
.,TRBV5-1,TRBJ2-4,ASSLSGGRFSWEQY
.,TRBV27,TRBJ2-3,ASRKGLHTDTQY
.,TRBV3-1,TRBJ2-1,ASSPKSGGAHNEQF
once,TRBV7-2,TRBJ2-7,ASSLWTSGIHEEY
.,TRBV4-1,.,ASSQPADRVTYNEQY
.,TRBV9,TRBJ1-5,ASSVGFYSNQPQH
.,TRBV5-1,TRBJ2-5,ASSPLTSGGRETQY
once,TRBV20-1,.,SANRALGNEQY
.,TRBV11-2,TRBJ2-1,ASSSWGRENEQF
few,TRBV20-1,TRBJ1-2,SAQYYRSNYGYT
.,TRBV7-2,TRBJ2-7,ASSAGLANEQY
many,TRBV29-1,TRBJ2-3,SVDLGTGTDTQY
once,TRBV7-8,.,ASSLVWSLYNEQY
few,TRBV6-6,TRBJ2-7,ASSYGSGNEQY
.,TRBV29-1,TRBJ1-1,SGAGPPNTEAF
.,TRBV18,TRBJ2-3,ASSPGSLVTDTQY
.,TRBV10-3,TRBJ1-5,AISEGRGLNQPQH
many,TRBV3-1,TRBJ2-5,ASSRRTHQETQY
.,TRBV18,TRBJ1-1,ASSPRATGNTEAF
.,TRBV28,TRBJ1-1,ASGSRPLGNTEAF
few,TRBV10-3,TRBJ1-1,AITGTGLNTEAF
few,TRBV5-1,TRBJ2-5,ASSFPTSRETQY
.,TRBV10-2,TRBJ2-1,ASSERGNYNEQF
many,TRBV9,TRBJ2-3,ASSAGRADTQY
few,TRBV20-1,TRBJ2-3,SACRTAACTDTQY
few,TRBV12-3/TRBV12-4,TRBJ1-2,ASSPRDPPANYGYT
many,TRBV6-5,TRBJ2-7,ASSYPGQYRY
.,TRBV7-2,TRBJ1-1,ASSSEGQVRNTEAF
few,TRBV7-2,TRBJ2-7,ASRGLGTSAYEQY
.,TRBV7-9,TRBJ2-7,ASSLGRTRTDEQY